This is a list of T cell receptor beta chains from one sample in a study of blood T cells in healthy people across ages. TCRdb recomputed calls from the 5' RACE reads with MiXCR, one row per CDR3 protein. The data contain 600,000 to 800,000 distinct CDR3 sequences, around 50% of them singletons. The sequenced sample was blood. The receptors shown here come from a woman older than 75 in good health. Both conserved end residues are part of each CDR3. The D gene is left open where the match is weak. Part of the rows lack a size; the others show once, few, many or a class for expanded clones.

V: TRBV6-5; size: .; D: .; J: TRBJ2-5; DNA: TGTGCCAGCAGTTACCTCGGGGTCTGGGGGGAGACCCAGTACTTC; CDR3: CASSYLGVWGETQYF
V: TRBV3-1; size: once; D: .; J: TRBJ2-5; DNA: TGTGCCAGCAGCCAAGATTTCGGGGTCCAAGAGACCCAGTACTTC; CDR3: CASSQDFGVQETQYF
V: TRBV5-1; size: .; D: .; J: TRBJ2-2; DNA: TGCGCCAGCAGCCCGGGGGGCGAGACCGGGGAGCTGTTTTTT; CDR3: CASSPGGETGELFF
V: TRBV24-1; size: .; D: TRBD1; J: TRBJ2-1; DNA: TGTGCCACCCAATCCAGGGGGCATGGCAATGAGCAGTTCTTC; CDR3: CATQSRGHGNEQFF
V: TRBV12-3/TRBV12-4; size: .; D: TRBD1; J: TRBJ1-5; DNA: TGTGCCAGCAGGACAGGGGGTCGATATCAGCCCCAGCATTTT; CDR3: CASRTGGRYQPQHF
V: TRBV14; size: .; D: TRBD2; J: TRBJ2-7; DNA: TGTGCCAGCAGCCAACAGGGAGGGCACGAGCAGTACTTC; CDR3: CASSQQGGHEQYF
V: TRBV20-1; size: many; D: .; J: TRBJ1-1; DNA: TGCAGTGCTAGAGCGGGAGTCATGAACACTGAAGCTTTCTTT; CDR3: CSARAGVMNTEAFF
V: TRBV3-1; size: few; D: TRBD2; J: TRBJ2-1; DNA: TGTGCCAGCAGCCAAGGCGGGAGGGCTCGGAATGAGCAGTTCTTC; CDR3: CASSQGGRARNEQFF
V: TRBV3-1; size: .; D: TRBD1; J: TRBJ1-6; DNA: TGTGCCAGCAGCCAGGGACGGACAGGGCCGTATTCACCCCTCCACTTT; CDR3: CASSQGRTGPYSPLHF
V: TRBV25-1; size: .; D: .; J: TRBJ2-1; DNA: TGTGCCAGCAGTCCCCTGGGCTCCTACAATGAGCGGTTCTTC; CDR3: CASSPLGSYNERFF
V: TRBV5-1; size: once; D: .; J: TRBJ2-5; DNA: TGCGCCAGCAGCTTGGCCTTTGCTAGCGATCAAGAGACCCAGTACTTC; CDR3: CASSLAFASDQETQYF
V: TRBV10-3; size: many; D: TRBD2; J: TRBJ2-1; DNA: TGTGCCATCAGTGAAGGCGGACTAGCGGGGGATGAGCAGTTCTTC; CDR3: CAISEGGLAGDEQFF
V: TRBV6-4; size: .; D: TRBD1; J: TRBJ1-2; DNA: TGTGCCAGCAGTGACGGGACAGGGGGCTATGGCTACACCTTC; CDR3: CASSDGTGGYGYTF
V: TRBV3-1; size: many; D: TRBD2; J: TRBJ2-3; DNA: TGTGCCAGCAGTCAAGGACTAGGGCTCGTAGATACGCAGTATTTT; CDR3: CASSQGLGLVDTQYF
V: TRBV10-3; size: many; D: .; J: TRBJ1-4; DNA: TGTGCCATCGGCCGGGGCGGGGGCAATGAAAAACTGTTTTTT; CDR3: CAIGRGGGNEKLFF
V: TRBV20-1; size: once; D: TRBD2; J: TRBJ2-5; DNA: TGCAGTGCTAGTGGGCGGGGGGCCTTCCAAGAGACCCAGTACTTC; CDR3: CSASGRGAFQETQYF
V: TRBV6-6; size: many; D: .; J: TRBJ1-1; DNA: TGTGCCAGCAGTTACTTTCAGGAAGCTTTCTTT; CDR3: CASSYFQEAFF
V: TRBV30; size: .; D: .; J: TRBJ1-1; DNA: TGTGCCTGGAGAGACGCGGGACATTCTTCTGAAGCTTTCTTT; CDR3: CAWRDAGHSSEAFF
V: TRBV20-1; size: .; D: .; J: TRBJ2-5; DNA: TGCAGTGCCCTCATCCCCACGGGCCTCCTAGAGACCCAGTACTTC; CDR3: CSALIPTGLLETQYF
V: TRBV5-1; size: many; D: .; J: TRBJ2-5; DNA: TGCGCCAGCAGCACCCTCCCCTCATTATTGTTTACCAAGCAGTACTTC; CDR3: CASSTLPSLLFTKQYF
V: TRBV12-3/TRBV12-4; size: many; D: .; J: TRBJ2-5; DNA: TGTGCCAGCAGTTTATCTCAGGGGCCGGGAGAGACCCAGTACTTC; CDR3: CASSLSQGPGETQYF
V: TRBV10-3; size: many; D: TRBD2; J: TRBJ2-4; DNA: TGTGCCATCAGTGAGTCGATGTATGGGGCGGGAGAGAGAAACATTCAGTACTTC; CDR3: CAISESMYGAGERNIQYF